Sequencing of this T cell receptor beta chain was carried out in a study of blood T cells in healthy people across ages. Findings and limits, study-wide: Among long-lived donors, naive CD4+ cells were more numerous and diversity higher than in aged donors. A strong correlation between TCR beta diversity and naive T cell percentage was seen.

This clonotype is a singleton in its sample. No antigen is known for it. CDR1 and CDR2 from the germline V gene are SGHRS and YFSETQ. The CDR3 runs to 17 residues. The authors ran a second PCR of roughly 6 to 11 cycles using a sample-barcoded 5' primer and a J-beta primer mix. From the 5' RACE reads, TCRdb called clonotypes with MiXCR, one entry per CDR3 protein. The repertoire has some 1 million distinct CDR3 sequences, over 35% of them found once; the top ten carry about 20%. V gene TRBV5-1 combines with J gene TRBJ2-1, with 9 bases matching TRBD2. The end of the DNA fits TRBJ2-7 better, so the J call may be wrong. Sequenced material: blood. The TCR originated in a woman aged 55-70 years in good health. Here the CDR3 reads CASSFLRSGSSYNEQYF. The CDR3 region has the DNA TGCGCCAGCAGCTTTCTTCGTAGCGGGAGTTCCTACAATGAGCAGTACTTC.